This passage covers 17 T cell receptor beta chains from one sample sequenced in a study of blood T cell repertoires in COVID-19. Measured with immunoSEQ multiplex PCR; TCRdb has only the in-frame clones, and not every one. The sample has 490,000 or so clones; less than 90% are singletons. The sequencing input was PBMCs or T cells enriched from blood (not recorded which). These receptors originate from a woman in her fifties or sixties who had recovered from COVID-19.

This clone was observed at least ten times. Because the CDR3's place on the DNA is in doubt, the DNA is left out and the CDR3 is given as listed by TCRdb. The CDR3 protein is CTSSLRVFGLGNTIYF. V is TRBV1 and J is TRBJ1-3. TRBV1 is a known pseudogene. The CDR3 contains 16 residues when both ends are counted.

This clone has a single count. The chain combines TRBV21-1 with TRBJ1-5; the table's D call, TRBD1, was not checked against the DNA. TRBV21-1 is a known pseudogene. This CDR3 has 19 residues. In DNA, the CDR3 is TGTGCCAGCAGCAAAGGGGGCCCCACGACCCGACGACAGGGGACGCCCCAGCATTTT. Translation: CASSKGGPTTRRQGTPQHF.

The gene calls are TRBV14 and TRBJ2-6; D is ambiguous. V lost 1 base, J lost 4 bases, and 5 bases lay in between. Germline V gene data show CDR1 as SGHDN and CDR2 as FVKESK. There are 14 residues in the CDR3. The CDR3 region has the DNA TGTGCCAGCAGCCAAGTCTCGGGGGCCAACGTCCTGACTTTC. Encoded protein: CASSQVSGANVLTF.

A remark on this clone: The same CDR3 can be traced to other DNA sequences in this sample. The chain has TRBV9 and TRBJ2-2; the D gene is possibly TRBD2 (5 bases). Germline CDR1 is SGDLS and CDR2 is YYNGEE. V lost 5 bases, J lost 5 bases, and 10 bases lay in between. The CDR3 extends over 13 amino acids. The CDR3 loop is CASSPRRTGELFF. In DNA form, the CDR3 reads TGTGCCAGCAGTCCCAGGAGGACCGGGGAGCTGTTTTTT.

A remark on this clone: The same CDR3 arises from other DNA sequences in this sample as well. The chain employs TRBV5-1 and TRBJ1-2, with D perhaps TRBD1 (6 bases). From germline, CDR1 is SGHRS and CDR2 YFSETQ. Trimming took off 0 bases at V and 3 bases at J, with 9 bases between the two ends. This CDR3 comprises 14 residues. In nucleotides, the CDR3 is TGCGCCAGCAGCTTGGGCGCAGGGGACTATGGCTACACCTTC. Translated, it gives CASSLGAGDYGYTF.

V usage is TRBV28 and J usage is TRBJ1-4; D remains unclear. Trimming removed 1 base from V and 2 bases from J, with 8 bases in between. There are 15 residues in the CDR3. Germline CDR1 is MDHEN and CDR2 is SYDVKM. CDR3 DNA sequence: TGTGCCAGCAGTTTATCGTCGGGGACTAATGAAAAACTGTTTTTT. Its translation: CASSLSSGTNEKLFF.

The chain employs TRBV10-2 and TRBJ1-4; 7 bases agree with TRBD1. Germline V CDR1 and CDR2: WSHSY, SAAADI. Trimming took 8 bases from V and 5 from J; bases not matched to a gene: 5. The CDR3 has 13 residues. CDR3 bases: TGCGCCAGCGCACAGGGGTGGAATGAAAAACTGTTTTTT. This encodes CASAQGWNEKLFF.

The gene calls are TRBV18 and TRBJ1-5; D is undetermined. Trimming removed 3 bases from V and 2 bases from J, with 14 bases in between. Germline V CDR1 and CDR2: KGHSH, LQKENI. The CDR3 consists of 16 residues. The CDR3 is CASSPESPGGNQPQHF. In nucleotides, the CDR3 is TGTGCCAGCTCACCTGAGAGTCCCGGAGGCAATCAGCCCCAGCATTTT.

This clone was detected a few times. The chain combines TRBV6-5 with TRBJ1-5; D might be TRBD1 (6 bases). V shed 6 bases and J shed 2 bases, with 14 bases lying between them. Germline V gives CDR1 MNHEY, CDR2 SVGAGI. The CDR3 extends over 15 amino acids. CDR3: CASRGRGVGNQPQHF. CDR3 bases: TGTGCCAGCAGAGGCAGGGGTGTTGGCAATCAGCCCCAGCATTTT.

J is TRBJ2-2 and V is TRBV5-1; the D gene is possibly TRBD1 (5 bases). The V gene lost 0 bases and the J gene lost 5 bases, with 20 bases spanning the gap. Germline CDR1 reads SGHRS; CDR2 reads YFSETQ. The CDR3 has 18 amino acids. Here the CDR3 DNA reads TGCGCCAGCAGCTTGGGGGGCCTTCTACTTACCCGGACCGGGGAGCTGTTTTTT. The encoded protein is CASSLGGLLLTRTGELFF.

The genes are TRBV6-5 and TRBJ1-2, with 7 bases that match TRBD1. With 7 bases clipped from V and 4 bases from J, the junction kept 9 bases outside the gene matches. The V gene's germline CDR1 is MNHEY and CDR2 SVGAGI. The CDR3 loop spans 14 amino acids. DNA of the CDR3: TGTGCCAGCACCAAACAGGGGTACGGCTATGGCTACACCTTC. Translation: CASTKQGYGYGYTF.

This chain links TRBV13 with TRBJ2-1, with 12 bases aligning to TRBD2. Germline V gene lookup returns CDR1 PRHDT and CDR2 FYEKMQ (reference sequence). Trimming cost V 5 bases and J 6 bases; bases outside gene matches: 5. This CDR3 has 15 residues. DNA of the CDR3: TGTGCCAGCAGCCCCCGGACTAGCGGGGCCAATGAGCAGTTCTTC. It encodes CASSPRTSGANEQFF.

Regarding this clone: This specimen includes other DNA sequences encoding the same CDR3. The DNA of the CDR3 is TGTGCCAGCAGTTACGGACAGGGCAACACTGAAGCTTTCTTT. Its protein is CASSYGQGNTEAFF. The chain is built from TRBV6-5 and TRBJ1-1, with 8 bases matching TRBD1. CDR3 length: 14 amino acids. Trimming took 2 bases from V and 2 from J; bases not matched to a gene: 1. Looked up from germline, CDR1 is MNHEY and CDR2 is SVGAGI.

The chain is built from TRBV6-5 and TRBJ1-5; the D is unclear. Germline V gene data show CDR1 as MNHEY and CDR2 as SVGAGI. The V and J ends lost 6 bases and 6 bases respectively, with 18 bases between them. The CDR3 consists of 15 residues. The CDR3 region is CASSGGVIVGQPQHF. CDR3 DNA: TGTGCCAGCAGCGGCGGGGTCATAGTTGGTCAGCCCCAGCATTTT.

The gene calls are TRBV2 and TRBJ1-2; 7 bases fit TRBD1. The V segment lost 7 bases and the J segment 5 bases; nucleotides outside the gene matches: 10. CDR1 is SNHLY and CDR2 is FYNNEI in the germline V gene. The CDR3 extends over 14 amino acids. CDR3 DNA: TGTGCCAGCACGCGAGAGGGGGCGCAATATGGCTACACCTTC. This codes for CASTREGAQYGYTF.

This chain joins TRBV24-1 and TRBJ2-5; TRBD2 is a possible D gene (6 bases). Trimming took 4 bases from V and 1 from J, leaving 6 bases between them. Per germline, CDR1 KGHDR and CDR2 SFDVKD. The CDR3 totals 13 residues. The CDR3 nucleotides are TGTGCCACCAGTGAGGGGGGCCAAGAGACCCAGTACTTC. This gives the protein CATSEGGQETQYF.

The chain carries TRBV6-2 or TRBV6-3 and TRBJ2-1, with D maybe TRBD1 (5 bases). In germline, CDR1 is MNHEY, CDR2 SVGEGT. V lost 2 bases and J lost 4, with 12 bases in between. This CDR3 contains 15 residues. The CDR3: CASSYPKAGYNEQFF. CDR3 sequence (DNA): TGTGCCAGCAGTTACCCGAAGGCAGGGTACAATGAGCAGTTCTTC.